The rows below give T cell receptor beta chains drawn from one sample of a study of OX40 agonist ivuxolimab in advanced cancers. Libraries were prepared by immunoSEQ multiplex PCR; TCRdb keeps only in-frame clonotypes and omits some of them. The sample holds about 50,000 clones, 88% seen once. The material sequenced was CD4+ or CD8+ T cells sorted from blood, taken in a trial of the OX40 agonist ivuxolimab. Every receptor here comes from an adult with an advanced solid tumor such as melanoma, head and neck, liver or kidney cancer. The CDR3 runs from the conserved cysteine through the conserved F or W. A D gene is named only where the DNA matches it firmly. Some rows have no size entry. The others give once, few or many, or a class for an expanded clone.

TRBD2,TRBJ2-3,once,TRBV5-4,CASSRTSAGSTDTQYF,TGTGCCAGCAGTCGTACTAGCGCCGGCAGCACAGATACGCAGTATTTT
TRBD1,TRBJ1-2,.,TRBV7-9,CASRQQGSYGYTF,TGTGCCAGCAGGCAACAGGGGAGCTATGGCTACACCTTC
.,TRBJ1-1,.,TRBV2,CASSGELMNTEAFF,TGTGCCAGCAGTGGGGAACTAATGAACACTGAAGCTTTCTTT
.,TRBJ2-5,.,TRBV7-2,CASSLVAAEETQYF,TGTGCCAGCAGCTTAGTCGCGGCGGAAGAGACCCAGTACTTC
.,TRBJ1-1,few,TRBV6-1,CASEGQINTEAFF,TGTGCCAGCGAAGGGCAGATCAACACTGAAGCTTTCTTT
TRBD1,TRBJ2-3,.,TRBV6-5,CASSLGQGHTQYF,TGTGCCAGCAGTTTGGGACAGGGACATACGCAGTATTTT
.,TRBJ2-1,.,TRBV7-9,CASSLWTESYNEQFF,TGTGCCAGCAGCTTATGGACAGAGTCCTACAATGAGCAGTTCTTC
.,TRBJ1-6,.,TRBV7-2,CASSFSGTVNRPLHF,TGTGCCAGCAGCTTCTCCGGGACGGTAAATCGACCCCTCCACTTT
.,TRBJ2-3,.,TRBV6-5,CASSYPSTDTQYF,TGTGCCAGCAGTTACCCTAGCACAGATACGCAGTATTTT
TRBD2,TRBJ2-5,.,TRBV4-3,CASSQGTSGQETQYF,TGCGCCAGCAGCCAAGGGACTAGCGGACAAGAGACCCAGTACTTC
.,TRBJ1-5,.,TRBV4-1,CASSQSTDTPERQPQHF,TGCGCCAGCAGCCAATCTACGGACACACCAGAACGTCAGCCCCAGCATTTT
.,TRBJ1-1,.,TRBV5-1,CASSSGKGTEAFF,TGCGCCAGCAGCTCGGGGAAGGGCACTGAAGCTTTCTTT
TRBD2,TRBJ2-1,.,TRBV4-1,CASSPGRAGGPYNEQFF,TGCGCCAGCAGCCCGGGACGTGCGGGGGGCCCGTACAATGAGCAGTTCTTC
.,TRBJ2-7,.,TRBV30,CAWARDGREQYF,TGTGCCTGGGCCCGGGACGGTCGAGAGCAGTACTTC
.,TRBJ1-1,few,TRBV11-2,CASSLGSGNTEAFF,TGTGCCAGCAGCTTAGGATCAGGGAACACTGAAGCTTTCTTT
.,TRBJ1-5,few,TRBV5-1,CASSLDAGSNQPQHF,TGCGCCAGCAGCTTGGATGCAGGGTCAAATCAGCCCCAGCATTTT
.,TRBJ1-3,.,TRBV6-1,CASSEERAGILLSSGNTIYF,TGTGCCAGCAGTGAAGAGAGGGCAGGGATCCTCTTAAGCTCTGGAAACACCATATATTTT
TRBD1,TRBJ1-2,.,TRBV6-6,CASRTPGQGSGYTF,TGTGCCAGCAGGACACCGGGACAGGGGAGTGGCTACACCTTC
.,TRBJ1-2,.,TRBV5-1,CASSPQNYGYTF,TGCGCCAGCAGCCCTCAGAACTATGGCTACACCTTC
.,TRBJ2-2,.,TRBV4-2,CASSQDLWLNTGELFF,TGTGCCAGCAGCCAAGATCTTTGGCTTAACACCGGGGAGCTGTTTTTT
TRBD2,TRBJ2-7,.,TRBV4-2,CASSQAGTSDPYEQYF,TGTGCCAGCAGCCAAGCCGGGACTAGCGATCCCTACGAGCAGTACTTC
.,TRBJ1-1,.,TRBV6-1,CAISLGMNTEAFF,TGTGCCATCTCCTTAGGGATGAACACTGAAGCTTTCTTT
.,TRBJ2-7,.,TRBV6-1,CASSENRPVGEQYF,TGTGCCAGCAGTGAAAACAGGCCAGTTGGGGAGCAGTACTTC